Listed below are T cell receptor beta chains from one sample, sequenced in a study of blood T cell repertoires in COVID-19. Clones were sequenced by immunoSEQ multiplex PCR, and TCRdb holds only the in-frame ones, with some missing. The table lists roughly 250,000 clones, about 82% of them singletons. The sequenced sample consisted of peripheral blood. These receptors came from a woman in her sixties or seventies with active or convalescent COVID-19. The CDR3 runs from the conserved cysteine through the conserved F or W. The D gene is left open where the match is weak. Rows give clone size only sometimes, using once, few, many, or a class for an expanded clone.

d_gene	abundance	j_gene	v_gene	CDR3aa	CDR3nt
.	.	TRBJ1-1	TRBV6-1	CASSEDLPAEAFF	TGTGCCAGCAGTGAAGACTTACCTGCTGAAGCTTTCTTT
.	.	TRBJ2-6	TRBV11-3	CASSRYSTSGANVLTF	TGTGCCAGCAGCCGGTACAGTACCTCTGGGGCCAACGTCCTGACTTTC
TRBD2	.	TRBJ2-3	TRBV4-2	CASSLKLAGGGDTQYF	TGTGCCAGCAGCCTAAAACTAGCGGGAGGCGGAGATACGCAGTATTTT
.	once	TRBJ2-7	TRBV7-9	CASSLGAHYEQYF	TGTGCCAGCAGCTTAGGCGCCCACTACGAGCAGTACTTC
TRBD2	.	TRBJ2-7	TRBV5-1	CSQHSGRELKEQYF	TGCAGCCAACACAGCGGGAGAGAATTAAAGGAGCAGTACTTC
.	.	TRBJ1-6	TRBV5-6	CASSLDQGIDSPLHF	TGTGCCAGCAGCTTGGATCAGGGCATCGATTCACCCCTCCACTTT
.	few	TRBJ2-7	TRBV5-6	CASSVKSGFSSYEQYF	TGTGCCAGCAGCGTTAAGAGCGGTTTCAGCTCCTACGAGCAGTACTTC
.	.	TRBJ1-3	TRBV11-2	CASSSIRGYGNTIYF	TGTGCCAGCAGCTCCATTAGGGGTTATGGAAACACCATATATTTT
TRBD2	.	TRBJ2-6	TRBV5-1	CASLPERLAYSGANVLTF	TGCGCCAGCCTTCCCGAGCGACTAGCGTACTCTGGGGCCAACGTCCTGACTTTC
TRBD1	once	TRBJ2-7	TRBV5-4	CASSSIPGQGAFFYEQYF	TGTGCCAGCAGCTCGATACCGGGACAGGGGGCATTTTTTTACGAGCAGTACTTC
.	.	TRBJ1-4	TRBV5-1	CASSLRTSTHSEKLFF	TGCGCCAGCAGCTTAAGGACTTCTACGCATAGTGAAAAACTGTTTTTT
.	.	TRBJ2-5	TRBV27	CASSLQWPGMETQYF	TGTGCCAGCAGTTTACAATGGCCGGGTATGGAGACCCAGTACTTC
.	.	TRBJ1-3	TRBV6-1	CASSENGQVDTIYF	TGTGCCAGCAGTGAAAATGGCCAGGTTGACACCATATATTTT
.	.	TRBJ2-2	TRBV13	CASSSFGAGAAGELFF	TGTGCCAGCAGCTCTTTTGGGGCTGGTGCAGCCGGGGAGCTGTTTTTT
TRBD2	.	TRBJ2-3	TRBV20-1	CSASSGTVDTQYF	TGCAGTGCTAGTAGCGGGACGGTGGATACGCAGTATTTT
.	.	TRBJ1-1	TRBV10-3	CAIRLTDPNTEAFF	TGTGCCATCAGGTTGACAGATCCTAACACTGAAGCTTTCTTT
.	.	TRBJ1-1	TRBV9	CASSVEGDLEAFF	TGTGCCAGCAGCGTAGAAGGGGATCTCGAAGCTTTCTTT